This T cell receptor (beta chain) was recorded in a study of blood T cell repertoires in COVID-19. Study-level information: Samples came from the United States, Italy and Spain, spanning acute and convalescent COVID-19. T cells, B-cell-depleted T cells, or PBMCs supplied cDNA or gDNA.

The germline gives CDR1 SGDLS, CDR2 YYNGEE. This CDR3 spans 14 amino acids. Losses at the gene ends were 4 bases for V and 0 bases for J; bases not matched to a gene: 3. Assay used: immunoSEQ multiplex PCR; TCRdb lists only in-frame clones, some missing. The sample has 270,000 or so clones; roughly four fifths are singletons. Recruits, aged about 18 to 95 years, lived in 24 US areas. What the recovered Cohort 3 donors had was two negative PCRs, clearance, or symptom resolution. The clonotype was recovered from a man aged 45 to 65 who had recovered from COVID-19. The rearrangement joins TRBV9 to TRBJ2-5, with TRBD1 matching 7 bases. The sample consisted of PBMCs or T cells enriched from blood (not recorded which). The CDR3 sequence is CASSRDSYQETQYF. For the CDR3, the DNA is TGTGCCAGCAGCCGGGACAGCTACCAAGAGACCCAGTACTTC.